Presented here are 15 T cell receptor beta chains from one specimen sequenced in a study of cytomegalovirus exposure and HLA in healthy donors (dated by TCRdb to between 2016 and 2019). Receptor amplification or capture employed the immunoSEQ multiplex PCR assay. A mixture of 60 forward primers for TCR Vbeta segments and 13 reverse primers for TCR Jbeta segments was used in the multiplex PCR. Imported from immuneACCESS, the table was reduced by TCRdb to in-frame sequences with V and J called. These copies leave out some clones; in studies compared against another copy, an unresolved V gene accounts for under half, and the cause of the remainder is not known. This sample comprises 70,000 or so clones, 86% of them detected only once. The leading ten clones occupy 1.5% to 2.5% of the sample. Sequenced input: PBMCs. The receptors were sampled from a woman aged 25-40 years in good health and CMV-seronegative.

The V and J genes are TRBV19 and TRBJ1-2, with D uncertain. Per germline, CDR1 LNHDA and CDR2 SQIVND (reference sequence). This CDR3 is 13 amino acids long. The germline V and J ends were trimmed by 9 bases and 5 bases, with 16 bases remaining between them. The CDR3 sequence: CASCFLGLYGYTF. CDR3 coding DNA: TGTGCCAGCTGCTTTCTCGGGTTATATGGCTACACCTTC.

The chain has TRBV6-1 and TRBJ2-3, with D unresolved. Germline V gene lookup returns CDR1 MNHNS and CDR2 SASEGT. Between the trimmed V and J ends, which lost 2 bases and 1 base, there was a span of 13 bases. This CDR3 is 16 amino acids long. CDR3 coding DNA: TGTGCCAGCAGTGAAATCCCCGATCTACGCACAGATACGCAGTATTTT. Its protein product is CASSEIPDLRTDTQYF.

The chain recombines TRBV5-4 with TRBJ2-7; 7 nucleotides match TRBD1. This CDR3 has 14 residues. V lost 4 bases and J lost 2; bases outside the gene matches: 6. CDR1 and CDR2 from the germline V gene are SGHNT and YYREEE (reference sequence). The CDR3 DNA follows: TGTGCCAGCAGCGCTGAACAGGGGACCTACGAGCAGTACTTC. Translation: CASSAEQGTYEQYF.

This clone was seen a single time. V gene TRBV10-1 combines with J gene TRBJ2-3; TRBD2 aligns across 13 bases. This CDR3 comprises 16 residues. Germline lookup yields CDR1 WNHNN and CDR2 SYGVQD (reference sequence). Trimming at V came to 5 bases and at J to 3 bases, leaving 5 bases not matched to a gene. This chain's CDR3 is CASSLTSGRNTDTQYF. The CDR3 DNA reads TGCGCCAGCAGTTTGACTAGCGGGAGGAATACAGATACGCAGTATTTT.

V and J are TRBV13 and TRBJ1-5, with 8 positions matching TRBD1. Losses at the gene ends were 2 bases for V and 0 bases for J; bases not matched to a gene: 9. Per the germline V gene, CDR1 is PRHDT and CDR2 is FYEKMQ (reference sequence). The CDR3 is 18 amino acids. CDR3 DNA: TGTGCCAGCAGCTTACGACAGGGGTGGGGATATAGCAATCAGCCCCAGCATTTT. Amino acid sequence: CASSLRQGWGYSNQPQHF.

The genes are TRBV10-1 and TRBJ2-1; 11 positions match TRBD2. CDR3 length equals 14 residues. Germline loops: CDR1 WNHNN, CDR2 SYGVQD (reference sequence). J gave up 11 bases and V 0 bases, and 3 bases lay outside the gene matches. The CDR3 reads CASSESGLAEKQFF. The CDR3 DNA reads TGCGCCAGCAGTGAGTCGGGACTAGCGGAGAAGCAGTTCTTC.

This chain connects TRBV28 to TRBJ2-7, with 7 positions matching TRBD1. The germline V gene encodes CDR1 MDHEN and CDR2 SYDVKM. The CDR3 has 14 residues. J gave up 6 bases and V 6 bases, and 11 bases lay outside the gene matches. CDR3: CASRRQGGLPEQYF. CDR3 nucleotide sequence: TGTGCCAGCAGACGACAGGGCGGGTTACCCGAGCAGTACTTC.

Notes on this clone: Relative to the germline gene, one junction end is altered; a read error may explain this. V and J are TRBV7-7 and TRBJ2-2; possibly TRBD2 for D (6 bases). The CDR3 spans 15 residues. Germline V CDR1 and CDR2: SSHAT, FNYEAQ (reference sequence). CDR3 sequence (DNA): TGTGCTAGCAGCTTAGGAGGGTTTGAAACCGGGGAGCTGTTTTTT. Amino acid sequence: CASSLGGFETGELFF.

The chain's CDR3 is CASSQKQDSNNSPLHF. Here the CDR3 DNA reads TGTGCCAGCAGCCAAAAACAGGACAGCAATAATTCACCCCTCCACTTT. The chain is built from TRBV4-2 and TRBJ1-6; D possibly corresponds to TRBD1 (6 bases). CDR3 length equals 16 residues. Germline V gene data show CDR1 as LGHNA and CDR2 as YNFKEQ. V lost 2 bases and J 5 bases, leaving 13 bases between the germline ends.

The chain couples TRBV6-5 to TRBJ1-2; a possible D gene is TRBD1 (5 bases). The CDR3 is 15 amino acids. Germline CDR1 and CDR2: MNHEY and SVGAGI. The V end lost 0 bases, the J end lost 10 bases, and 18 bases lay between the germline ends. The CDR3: CASSYSAGPLSIYTF. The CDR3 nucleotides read TGTGCCAGCAGTTACTCGGCGGGGCCTCTAAGCATCTACACCTTC.

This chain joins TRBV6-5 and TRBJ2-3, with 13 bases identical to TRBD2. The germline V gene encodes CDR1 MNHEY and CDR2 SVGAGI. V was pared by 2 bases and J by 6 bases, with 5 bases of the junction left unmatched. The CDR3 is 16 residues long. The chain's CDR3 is CASSYLGTSGKDTQYF. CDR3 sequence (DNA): TGTGCCAGCAGTTACCTGGGGACTAGCGGGAAGGATACGCAGTATTTT.

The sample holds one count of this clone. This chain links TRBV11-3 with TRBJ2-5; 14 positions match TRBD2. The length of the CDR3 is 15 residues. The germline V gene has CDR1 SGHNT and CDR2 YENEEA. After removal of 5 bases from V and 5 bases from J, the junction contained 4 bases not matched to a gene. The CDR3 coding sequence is TGTGCCAGCAGCCCCCGGACTAGCGGGGGGGAGACCCAGTACTTC. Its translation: CASSPRTSGGETQYF.

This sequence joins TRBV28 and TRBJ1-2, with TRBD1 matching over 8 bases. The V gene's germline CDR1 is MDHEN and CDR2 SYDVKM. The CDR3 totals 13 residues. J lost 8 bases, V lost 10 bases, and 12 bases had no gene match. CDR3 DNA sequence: TGTGCCACCATGATGGGGACAGGATGGGGCTACACCTTC. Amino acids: CATMMGTGWGYTF.

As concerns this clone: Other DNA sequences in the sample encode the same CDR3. The CDR3, as DNA: TGCGCCAGCAGTTTGGACAGGGCTGGTACAGATACGCAGTATTTT. Translating gives CASSLDRAGTDTQYF. The rearrangement links TRBV10-1 to TRBJ2-3; 8 bases are shared with TRBD1. Losses at the gene ends were 5 bases for V and 3 bases for J; bases not matched to a gene: 7. Germline V lookup: CDR1 WNHNN, CDR2 SYGVQD (reference sequence). The length of the CDR3 is 15 residues.

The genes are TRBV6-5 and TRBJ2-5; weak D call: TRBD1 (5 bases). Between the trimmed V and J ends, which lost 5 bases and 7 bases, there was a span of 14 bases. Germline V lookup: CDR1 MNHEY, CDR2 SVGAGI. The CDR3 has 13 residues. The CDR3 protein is CASSPGLKGTQYF. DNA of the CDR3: TGTGCCAGCAGTCCAGGGTTAAAAGGGACCCAGTACTTC.